The 19 T cell receptor beta chains in this list originate from one sample, sequenced in a study of T cells in Graves' hyperthyroidism and ophthalmopathy. Using RNA transcripts as the source, TCR beta CDR3 regions were amplified. HTBI primers drove first-round RT-PCR of the TCR CDR3. TCRdb reprocessed the multiplex PCR reads with MiXCR, giving one entry per CDR3 protein. The sample yields fewer than 350,000 distinct CDR3 sequences, under 25% seen once. Sequencing was performed on blood. All receptors derive from a woman in her 50s with Graves' hyperthyroidism.

With respect to this clonotype: The junction departs from the called germline gene at one end, perhaps through a read error. This chain uses TRBV28 with TRBJ2-7; 11 nucleotides agree with TRBD2. Germline V gene sequence: CDR1 MDHEN, CDR2 SYDVKM. The CDR3 length is 15 residues. CDR3 sequence reads: CASSFTSGGSHEQYF. Here the CDR3 DNA reads TGTGCCAGCAGTTTCACTAGCGGGGGCTCCCACGAGCAGTACTTC.

Ten or more counts support this clonotype. CDR3 sequence: CASSQGNREEETQYF. The CDR3 bases are TGTGCCAGCAGCCAAGGAAACAGGGAGGAAGAGACCCAGTACTTC. The V and J genes are TRBV3-1 and TRBJ2-5, with D perhaps matching TRBD1 or TRBD2 (6 bases each). The V gene lost 1 base and the J gene lost 3 bases, with 12 bases spanning the gap. CDR3 length: 15 residues. Looked up from germline, CDR1 is LGHDT and CDR2 is YNNKEL (reference sequence).

This clonotype was detected only once. This may arise from a read error, as a much more abundant clone is one base away. The chain recombines TRBV20-1 with TRBJ1-5; D is uncertain. Germline-derived CDR1 and CDR2 are DFQATT and SNEGSKA (reference sequence). Trimming stripped 4 bases from V and 6 bases from J, with 13 bases between. The CDR3 contains 13 residues. CDR3 DNA: TGCAGTGCTAAAAGTGACGGTAGTCAGCCCCAGCATTTT. This sequence encodes CSAKSDGSQPQHF.

This chain links TRBV18 with TRBJ1-2; 10 bases line up with TRBD1. Germline CDR1 KGHSH, CDR2 LQKENI. The CDR3 consists of 17 residues. V was clipped by 2 bases and J by 6 bases; unmatched bases: 12. The CDR3 protein is CASSPKHGTGDIDGYTF. The CDR3, as DNA: TGTGCCAGCTCACCAAAACATGGGACAGGGGATATTGATGGCTACACCTTC.

This clonotype was seen at least ten times. The genes are TRBV24-1 and TRBJ1-5; no reliable D call. The length of the CDR3 is 14 residues. CDR1 and CDR2 from the germline V gene are KGHDR and SFDVKD. Trimming stripped 5 bases from V and 3 bases from J, with 10 bases between. CDR3 sequence: CATSGSGINQPQHF. The CDR3 DNA sequence: TGTGCCACCAGTGGGTCTGGGATCAATCAGCCCCAGCATTTT.

The chain couples TRBV13 to TRBJ2-4; the D gene is possibly TRBD1 (5 bases). CDR1 and CDR2 from the germline V gene are PRHDT and FYEKMQ (reference sequence). The CDR3 is 16 residues long. Trimming cost V 1 base and J 0 bases, with 10 bases left between them. The chain's CDR3 is CASSLDRTLAKNIQYF. The CDR3 DNA sequence: TGTGCCAGCAGCTTAGACAGGACCCTAGCCAAAAACATTCAGTACTTC. Full variable domain (rest looked up from reference TRBV13 and TRBJ2-4): AAGVIQSPRHLIKEKRETATLKCYPIPRHDTVYWYQQGPGQDPQFLISFYEKMQSDKGSIPDRFSAQQFSDYHSELNMSSLELGDSALYFCASSLDRTLAKNIQYFGAGTRLSVL.

Many counts were recorded for this clonotype. The rearrangement joins TRBV3-1 to TRBJ1-1, with 8 bases that match TRBD1. Germline CDR1 reads LGHDT; CDR2 reads YNNKEL (reference sequence). This CDR3 region has 15 residues. J gave up 1 base and V 3 bases, and 4 bases lay outside the gene matches. In nucleotides, the CDR3 is TGTGCCAGCAGCCAGTCGGACAGGGCGAACACTGAAGCTTTCTTT. Encoded protein: CASSQSDRANTEAFF.

This clonotype was seen just once. The chain joins TRBV6-1 to TRBJ1-6, with D unresolved. V gave up 10 bases and J gave up 0 bases, with 16 bases separating them. Germline V lookup: CDR1 MNHNS, CDR2 SASEGT. The CDR3 contains 16 residues. DNA for the CDR3: TGTGCCACCCCAGGAGGGCCCGGCTCCTATAATTCACCCCTCCACTTT. Protein: CATPGGPGSYNSPLHF.

This clonotype was seen repeatedly, ten times or more. The junction differs from germline at one of its ends, possibly a read error. This chain uses TRBV5-1 with TRBJ2-2; 7 nucleotides align to TRBD2. This CDR3 is built from 14 residues. Per germline, CDR1 SGHRS and CDR2 YFSETQ. The chain's CDR3 is CASSLGRGTGELFF. Written as DNA, the CDR3 is TGTGCCAGCAGTTTGGGGAGGGGCACCGGGGAGCTGTTTTTT.

The chain combines TRBV3-1 with TRBJ2-7; TRBD2 matches at 11 bases. The CDR3 length is 15 residues. CDR1 and CDR2 (germline): LGHDT, YNNKEL (reference sequence). The junction had 6 bases not matched to a gene; V was cut back by 5 bases and J by 3 bases. DNA of the CDR3: TGTGCCAGCAGCGAAGGGACTAGCGGCTTCTACGAGCAGTACTTC. Amino acid sequence: CASSEGTSGFYEQYF.

This clonotype came up many times. The CDR3 is CASSLLAGLTDTQYF. The DNA of the CDR3 is TGTGCCAGCAGTTTACTAGCGGGACTCACCGATACGCAGTATTTT. The chain has TRBV28 and TRBJ2-3, with 9 bases that match TRBD2. Per germline, CDR1 MDHEN and CDR2 SYDVKM. With V trimmed by 2 bases and J by 6 bases, 6 bases remained unmatched. The CDR3 has 15 amino acids.

This clonotype appeared many times. The V and J genes are TRBV2 and TRBJ2-3; possible D gene TRBD2, 6 bases. Per the germline V gene, CDR1 is SNHLY and CDR2 is FYNNEI. V was trimmed by 9 bases and J by 1 base, leaving 17 bases between them. The CDR3 totals 15 residues. CDR3 nucleotide sequence: TGTGCCAGACGGGGGTTCTCGGGGCGCACAGATACGCAGTATTTT. It encodes CARRGFSGRTDTQYF.

In its sample, this clonotype was seen many times. The chain carries TRBV18 and TRBJ2-7; D is ambiguous. From germline, CDR1 is KGHSH and CDR2 LQKENI. V shed 3 bases and J shed 2 bases, with 17 bases lying between them. The CDR3 consists of 16 residues. The CDR3 region has the DNA TGTGCCAGCTCACCGCGCACTACGGGTTTCACCTACGAGCAGTACTTC. This gives the protein CASSPRTTGFTYEQYF.

This clonotype was counted ten times or more. This chain connects TRBV20-1 to TRBJ2-3; 9 nucleotides match TRBD1. V lost 6 bases and J lost 5; bases outside the gene matches: 9. Looked up from germline, CDR1 is DFQATT and CDR2 is SNEGSKA (reference sequence). The CDR3 has 14 residues. CDR3 amino acids: CSAKADRGVDTQYF. The CDR3, as DNA: TGCAGTGCCAAAGCGGACAGGGGAGTAGATACGCAGTATTTT.

The rearrangement joins TRBV5-5 to TRBJ1-1, with 9 nucleotides matching TRBD1. CDR3 length: 16 amino acids. V was pared by 4 bases and J by 0 bases, with 7 bases of the junction left unmatched. From germline, CDR1 is SGHKS and CDR2 YYEKEE (reference sequence). The DNA for the CDR3 is TGTGCCAGCAGCCTAGGACAGGGGAGGGTGAACACTGAAGCTTTCTTT. It translates to CASSLGQGRVNTEAFF.

This chain uses TRBV28 with TRBJ1-6; the D gene is possibly TRBD1 (5 bases). The CDR3 is 16 residues long. CDR1 and CDR2 from the germline V gene are MDHEN and SYDVKM. V shed 3 bases and J shed 6 bases, with 15 bases lying between them. CDR3 in amino acids: CASSLTSGTVNSPLHF. The CDR3, as DNA: TGTGCCAGCAGTTTGACATCCGGGACGGTTAATTCACCCCTCCACTTT.

This clonotype was seen only a few times. Here the CDR3 reads CASSQVSGGSEKLFF. CDR3 bases: TGTGCCAGCAGCCAAGTTTCCGGGGGGAGTGAAAAACTGTTTTTT. V and J are TRBV14 and TRBJ1-4; D is possibly TRBD1 (5 bases). This CDR3 has 15 amino acids. The germline V gene has CDR1 SGHDN and CDR2 FVKESK. V was trimmed by 1 base and J by 7 bases, leaving 13 bases between them.

This chain uses TRBV19 with TRBJ2-1, with D unresolved. Germline lookup yields CDR1 LNHDA and CDR2 SQIVND (reference sequence). The CDR3 runs to 13 residues. Trimming removed 5 bases from V and 6 bases from J, with 11 bases in between. CDR3 DNA: TGTGCCAGTAGTCCGGCCCGGATCAATGAGCAGTTCTTC. Protein: CASSPARINEQFF.

Notes on this clonotype: A much larger clone lies one base from this, so it may be a read error. The chain has TRBV30 and TRBJ2-7, with D maybe TRBD2 (5 bases). Germline-derived CDR1 and CDR2 are GTSNPN and SVGIG (reference sequence). V lost 4 bases to trimming and J lost 4 bases, with 17 bases between them. The length of the CDR3 is 14 residues. The CDR3 reads CAWTPDGEVYEQYF. For the CDR3, the DNA is TGTGCCTGGACCCCCGACGGGGAAGTATACGAGCAGTACTTC.